This note documents a single T cell receptor (beta chain) sequence. Antigen unknown. The data were taken from a study of T cell responses to AZD1222 COVID-19 vaccine. Across the whole study: Pooled together were second doses at about 4 or about 12 weeks. Broader study findings: Most donors were white British, females outnumbered males, and clonal diversity was possibly underestimated.

Data came from immunoSEQ multiplex PCR; TCRdb stores just in-frame clones and leaves some out. The sample carries 140,000 to 150,000 clones, around 93% recorded once. This sequence was found in an adult in good health. Sample: peripheral blood, taken on day 0 of AZD1222 vaccination.

CDR3 sequence (DNA): TGCGCCAGCAGCCCACTTACTAGCGGGGGAGCGGGGGAGCAGTTCTTC. This encodes CASSPLTSGGAGEQFF. The V gene is TRBV5-1, the J gene TRBJ2-1; 11 bases are a match to TRBD2. Trimming removed 4 bases from V and 10 bases from J; junction bases left unmatched: 13. The CDR3 covers 16 residues. In germline, CDR1 is SGHRS, CDR2 YFSETQ.